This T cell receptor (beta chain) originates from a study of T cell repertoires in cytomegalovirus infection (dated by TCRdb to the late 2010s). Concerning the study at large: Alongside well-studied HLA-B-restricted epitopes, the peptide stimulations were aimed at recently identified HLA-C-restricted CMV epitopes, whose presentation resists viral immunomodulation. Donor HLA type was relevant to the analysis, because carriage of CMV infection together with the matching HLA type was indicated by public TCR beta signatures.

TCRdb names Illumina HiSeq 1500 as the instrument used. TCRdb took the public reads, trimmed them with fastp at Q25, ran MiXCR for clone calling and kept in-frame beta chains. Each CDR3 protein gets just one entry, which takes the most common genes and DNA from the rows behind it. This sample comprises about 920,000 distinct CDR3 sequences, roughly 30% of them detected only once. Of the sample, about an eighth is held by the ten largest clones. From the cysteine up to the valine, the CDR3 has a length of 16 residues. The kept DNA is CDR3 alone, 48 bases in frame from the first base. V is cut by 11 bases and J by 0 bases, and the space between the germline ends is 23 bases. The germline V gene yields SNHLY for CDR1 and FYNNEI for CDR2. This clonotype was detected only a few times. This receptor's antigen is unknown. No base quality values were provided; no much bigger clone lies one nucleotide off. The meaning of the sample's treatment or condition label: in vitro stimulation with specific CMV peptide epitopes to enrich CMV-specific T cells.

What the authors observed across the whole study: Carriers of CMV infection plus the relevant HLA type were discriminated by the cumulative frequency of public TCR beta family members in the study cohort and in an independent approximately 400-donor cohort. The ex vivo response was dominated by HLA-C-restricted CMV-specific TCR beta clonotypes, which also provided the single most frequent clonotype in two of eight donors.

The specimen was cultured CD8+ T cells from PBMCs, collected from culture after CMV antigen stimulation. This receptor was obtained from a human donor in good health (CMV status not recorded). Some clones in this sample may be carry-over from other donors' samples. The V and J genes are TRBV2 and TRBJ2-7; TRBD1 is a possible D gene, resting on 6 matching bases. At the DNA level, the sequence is TGTGCCTATTCCGGGACAACTGACCCTATCTCCTACGAGCAGTACGTC. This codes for CAYSGTTDPISYEQYV.